These 18 T cell receptor beta chains share one sample of origin, sequenced in a study of T cells in Graves' hyperthyroidism and ophthalmopathy. TCR beta CDR3 regions were amplified from RNA. The study used the HTBI primer set for a first-round RT-PCR of the TCR CDR3. Each CDR3 protein gets one entry after TCRdb re-called the multiplex PCR reads with MiXCR. The repertoire consists of more than 450,000 distinct CDR3 sequences, with 15% to 20% occurring once and the leading ten covering 45% to 50%. The sequenced sample was blood. The receptor source for this set is a man aged 35 to 55 with Graves' ophthalmopathy.

This clonotype was detected only a few times. J is TRBJ2-1 and V is TRBV24-1; the D is unclear. Trimming took 2 bases from V and 2 from J, leaving 9 bases between them. Germline CDR1 reads KGHDR; CDR2 reads SFDVKD. The CDR3 is 15 amino acids. CDR3 in DNA: TGTGCCACCAGTGATTCTTATGGCACCTACAATGAGCAGTTCTTC. This codes for CATSDSYGTYNEQFF.

The V and J genes are TRBV7-9 and TRBJ1-5; possible D gene TRBD1, 5 bases. Trimming took off 5 bases at V and 0 bases at J, with 11 bases between the two ends. Germline V gene lookup returns CDR1 SEHNR and CDR2 FQNEAQ (reference sequence). CDR3 length: 15 amino acids. The DNA for the CDR3 is TGTGCCAGCAGCCCCGGGACGGATAGCAATCAGCCCCAGCATTTT. This translates into CASSPGTDSNQPQHF.

This clonotype has more than one count but fewer than ten. The chain uses TRBV5-1 and TRBJ2-7, with D perhaps matching TRBD2 (6 bases). V lost 0 bases, J lost 0 bases, and 13 bases lay in between. Looked up from germline, CDR1 is SGHRS and CDR2 is YFSETQ. The CDR3 runs to 16 residues. In nucleotides, the CDR3 is TGCGCCAGCAGCTTGGTACCCGGCGGGAACTCCTACGAGCAGTACTTC. Translating gives CASSLVPGGNSYEQYF. Full variable domain (remainder filled in from reference TRBV5-1 and TRBJ2-7): KAGVTQTPRYLIKTRGQQVTLSCSPISGHRSVSWYQQTPGQGLQFLFEYFSETQRNKGNFPGRFSGRQFSNSRSEMNVSTLELGDSALYLCASSLVPGGNSYEQYFGPGTRLTVT.

Concerning this clonotype itself: A much larger clone lies a single base off, so this may be a read error. The chain has TRBV20-1 and TRBJ1-1; the match to TRBD1 covers 7 bases. This CDR3 is 16 amino acids long. Germline V gene data show CDR1 as DFQATT and CDR2 as SNEGSKA (reference sequence). The CDR3 here is CSAIDPRGMMNTGAFF. The CDR3 coding sequence is TGCAGTGCTATAGACCCCAGGGGGATGATGAACACTGGAGCTTTCTTT.

The chain couples TRBV30 to TRBJ1-2, with no clear D. V was pared by 2 bases and J by 3 bases, with 10 bases between. CDR3 size: 13 residues. Germline V gene data show CDR1 as GTSNPN and CDR2 as SVGIG (reference sequence). CDR3 coding DNA: TGTGCCTGGAGTAGATATAGGCACTATGGCTACACCTTC. Translated: CAWSRYRHYGYTF.

The rearrangement joins TRBV18 to TRBJ2-3, with TRBD2 matching 7 bases. Germline lookup yields CDR1 KGHSH and CDR2 LQKENI. J lost 5 bases, V lost 3 bases, and 8 bases had no gene match. The CDR3 runs 15 residues. CDR3 amino acids: CASSPRTSNIDTQYF. The CDR3 region has the DNA TGTGCCAGCTCACCCCGGACTAGTAATATAGATACGCAGTATTTT.

This clonotype was observed at least ten times. The chain joins TRBV2 to TRBJ2-7; D not certain. The CDR3 totals 14 residues. CDR1 is SNHLY and CDR2 is FYNNEI in the germline V gene. V was clipped by 2 bases and J by 2 bases, with 10 bases between them. CDR3 nucleotides: TGTGCCAGCAGTGAATCTCCGGTAACCTACGAGCAGTACTTC. It specifies CASSESPVTYEQYF.

The sample holds many counts of this clonotype. The chain recombines TRBV7-3 with TRBJ2-2, with 10 bases identical to TRBD2. Germline V lookup: CDR1 SGHTA, CDR2 FQGTGA. CDR3 size: 16 residues. Trimming at V came to 8 bases and at J to 0 bases, leaving 6 bases not matched to a gene. CDR3 residues: CASRDSGGTNTGELFF. The CDR3 DNA sequence: TGTGCCAGCCGGGATAGCGGGGGGACGAACACCGGGGAGCTGTTTTTT. The full variable domain, completed using reference TRBV7-3 and TRBJ2-2, is GAGVSQTPSNKVTEKGKYVELRCDPISGHTALYWYRQSLGQGPEFLIYFQGTGAADDSGLPNDRFFAVRPEGSVSTLKIQRTERGDSAVYLCASRDSGGTNTGELFFGEGSRLTVL.

The CDR3 nucleotides read TGTGCCTGCCTTACTCCAGGGAGAAGTGAAAAACTGTTTTTT. Translating gives CACLTPGRSEKLFF. This chain links TRBV30 with TRBJ1-4, with a possible D match to TRBD1 (5 bases). This CDR3 is 14 amino acids long. The germline gives CDR1 GTSNPN, CDR2 SVGIG (reference sequence). The V and J ends lost 6 bases and 7 bases respectively, with 18 bases between them.

This clonotype was observed a handful of times. The V and J genes are TRBV20-1 and TRBJ1-2, with 12 nucleotides matching TRBD1. Germline loops: CDR1 DFQATT, CDR2 SNEGSKA (reference sequence). V dropped 0 bases and J dropped 7; count of bases not matched to a gene: 12. The CDR3 runs 17 residues. The CDR3 protein is CSARDLERGQGAGGYTF. CDR3 DNA: TGCAGTGCTAGAGATCTCGAGAGGGGACAGGGGGCGGGTGGCTACACCTTC.

This clonotype has ten or more counts. The chain carries TRBV5-1 and TRBJ2-2, with D unclear. Per germline, CDR1 SGHRS and CDR2 YFSETQ. CDR3 length: 14 residues. The V gene lost 4 bases and the J gene lost 0 bases, with 7 bases spanning the gap. As DNA, the CDR3 is TGCGCCAGCAGCACGGGCACGAACACCGGGGAGCTGTTTTTT. Its protein product is CASSTGTNTGELFF.

The V gene is TRBV28, the J gene TRBJ2-7; TRBD2 agrees at 8 bases. V shed 8 bases, J shed 4 bases, and the junction held 13 bases outside the gene matches. Germline V CDR1 and CDR2: MDHEN, SYDVKM. The CDR3 has 15 amino acids. CDR3 amino acids: CASGGGLAGGYEQYF. As DNA, the CDR3 is TGTGCCAGCGGGGGGGGGCTAGCGGGCGGATACGAGCAGTACTTC.

The chain has TRBV18 and TRBJ1-3; 7 bases map to TRBD1. V was pared by 0 bases and J by 8 bases, with 7 bases of the junction left unmatched. There are 15 residues in the CDR3. Germline V gene lookup returns CDR1 KGHSH and CDR2 LQKENI. CDR3 bases: TGTGCCAGCTCACCACCGACAGGGCAACGAGACACCATATATTTT. Its translation is CASSPPTGQRDTIYF.

This clonotype came up many times. The chain joins TRBV13 to TRBJ2-1, with TRBD2 identical over 7 bases. The CDR3 runs to 15 residues. J gave up 0 bases and V 5 bases, and 4 bases lay outside the gene matches. Per germline, CDR1 PRHDT and CDR2 FYEKMQ (reference sequence). The CDR3 DNA reads TGTGCCAGCAGCCGACTAGCTCTCTCCTACAATGAGCAGTTCTTC. It yields the protein CASSRLALSYNEQFF.

The V call is TRBV10-3, the J call TRBJ1-2; perhaps TRBD1 as D (5 bases). Germline V gene data show CDR1 as ENHRY and CDR2 as SYGVKD. The CDR3 extends over 13 amino acids. Between the trimmed V and J ends, which lost 8 bases and 9 bases, there was a span of 19 bases. The CDR3 bases are TGTGCCATCGAGGGACGGTCCCCCGACAGCTACACCTTC. Its translation: CAIEGRSPDSYTF.

This clonotype was seen repeatedly, ten times or more. The chain is built from TRBV7-3 and TRBJ2-2; possible D gene TRBD1, 5 bases. V gave up 5 bases and J gave up 4 bases, with 14 bases separating them. The CDR3 sequence is 15 residues long. Germline CDR1 SGHTA, CDR2 FQGTGA. CDR3 amino acids: CASSASGSVTGELFF. CDR3 nucleotide sequence: TGTGCCAGCAGCGCATCAGGGTCGGTCACCGGGGAGCTGTTTTTT.

The V and J genes are TRBV30 and TRBJ2-2, with 8 bases identical to TRBD1. This CDR3 is 13 amino acids long. The germline V gene has CDR1 GTSNPN and CDR2 SVGIG (reference sequence). The V segment lost 8 bases and the J segment 2 bases; nucleotides outside the gene matches: 4. The CDR3 sequence is CAEDRDNTGELFF. CDR3 DNA sequence: TGTGCCGAGGACAGGGACAACACCGGGGAGCTGTTTTTT. The entire variable domain, with the rest obtained from reference TRBV30 and TRBJ2-2, is as follows: SQTIHQWPATLVQPVGSPLSLECTVEGTSNPNLYWYRQAAGRGLQLLFYSVGIGQISSEVPQNLSASRPQDRQFILSSKKLLLSDSGFYLCAEDRDNTGELFFGEGSRLTVL.

CDR3 residues: CASSSGGANTGELFF. CDR3 bases: TGTGCCAGCAGCTCTGGGGGCGCGAACACCGGGGAGCTGTTTTTT. The V call is TRBV6-1, the J call TRBJ2-2, with D possibly being TRBD1 (6 bases). Deletions cut 6 bases from V and 0 bases from J, with 11 bases between. Germline V CDR1 and CDR2: MNHNS, SASEGT. The CDR3 extends over 15 amino acids.